This T cell receptor (beta chain) is from a study of beta chain features in type 1 diabetes. Turning to the study itself: Taken together, all samples contributed approximately 110,000,000 examined sorted cells.

About this clone: Antigen unknown.

V was pared by 1 base and J by 5 bases, with 11 bases between. Per germline, CDR1 SGHDN and CDR2 FVKESK. The CDR3 sequence is 14 residues long. Study-wide results and limits: Moderate but significant shortening of TCRB CDR3s was recorded in all four CD4+ subsets from Type 1 diabetes patients.

Investigators reverse transcribed all isolated RNA, so they sequenced expressed TCRB transcripts. Repertoires were generated with immunoSEQ multiplex PCR, while TCRdb's copy carries only in-frame clones and drops some. The table records 900,000 or so clones, roughly a sixth of them present only once. Sequencing input: naive CD4+ T cells from blood. This TCR was sampled from a woman aged 18-29 years in good health. This sequence joins TRBV14 and TRBJ2-5; no firm D call. For the CDR3, the DNA is TGTGCCAGCAGCCAAGTGACTCCGATGGAGACCCAGTACTTC. Its protein is CASSQVTPMETQYF.